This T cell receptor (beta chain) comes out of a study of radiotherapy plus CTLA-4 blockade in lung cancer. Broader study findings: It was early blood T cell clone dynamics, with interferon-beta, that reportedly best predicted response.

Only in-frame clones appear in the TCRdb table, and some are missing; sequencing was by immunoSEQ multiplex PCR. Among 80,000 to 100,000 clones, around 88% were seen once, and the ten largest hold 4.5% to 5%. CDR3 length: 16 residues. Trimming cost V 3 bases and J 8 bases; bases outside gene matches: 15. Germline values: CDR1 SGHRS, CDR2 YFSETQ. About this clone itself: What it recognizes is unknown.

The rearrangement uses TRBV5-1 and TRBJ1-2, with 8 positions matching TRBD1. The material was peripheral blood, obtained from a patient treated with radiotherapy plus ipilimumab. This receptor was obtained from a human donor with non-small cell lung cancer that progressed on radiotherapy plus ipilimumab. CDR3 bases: TGCGCCAGCAGCTCATACACAGGGGGGGTAGTAGGAGGCTACACCTTC. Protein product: CASSSYTGGVVGGYTF.